The 26 T cell receptor beta chains below were found in one sample sequenced in a study of T cell repertoires in cytomegalovirus infection. TCRdb fed the reads into MiXCR, producing one record per CDR3 protein. The table lists about 110,000 distinct CDR3 sequences, around 45% of them singletons. These TCRs' antigens remain unknown. The material was CD8+ T cells from cultured PBMCs, obtained from culture after CMV antigen stimulation. The origin of the receptors is a human donor in good health (CMV status not recorded). Some clones in this sample may be carry-over from other donors' samples.

This clonotype was detected ten times or more. J is TRBJ1-6 and V is TRBV12-3 or TRBV12-4; 8 bases are shared with TRBD1. The CDR3 has 15 amino acids. V lost 1 base and J lost 10; bases outside the gene matches: 6. The CDR3 protein is CASSLGRTGGSPLHF. The CDR3, as DNA: TGTGCCAGCAGTTTAGGACGCACAGGGGGATCACCCCTCCACTTT.

This clonotype has a count of ten or more. The CDR3: CASSLALAGVSYNEQFF. CDR3 DNA sequence: TGTGCCAGCAGCTTAGCTCTAGCGGGGGTCTCCTACAATGAGCAGTTCTTC. The rearrangement uses TRBV7-2 and TRBJ2-1; 10 bases are shared with TRBD2. CDR3 length equals 17 residues. V dropped 0 bases and J dropped 0; count of bases not matched to a gene: 2. Germline assignment: CDR1 SGHTA and CDR2 FQGNSA. The full variable domain, with the rest looked up from reference TRBV7-2 and TRBJ2-1, is GAGVSQSPSNKVTEKGKDVELRCDPISGHTALYWYRQSLGQGLEFLIYFQGNSAPDKSGLPSDRFSAERTGGSVSTLTIQRTQQEDSAVYLCASSLALAGVSYNEQFFGPGTRLTVL.

The V call is TRBV6-5, the J call TRBJ2-7, with D possibly being TRBD1 (7 bases). With 5 bases removed from V and 3 bases from J, the gap between germline ends came to 20 bases. Germline V gives CDR1 MNHEY, CDR2 SVGAGI. This CDR3 region has 16 residues. The CDR3 region is CASSLRGPGGDYEQYF. CDR3 nucleotides: TGTGCCAGCAGTCTACGGGGGCCAGGGGGAGACTACGAGCAGTACTTC.

V is TRBV28 and J is TRBJ1-2; no reliable D call. Trimming took off 5 bases at V and 2 bases at J, with 0 bases between the two ends. This CDR3 region has 10 residues. Germline CDR1 is MDHEN and CDR2 is SYDVKM. The CDR3 protein is CASSNYGYTF. The DNA for the CDR3 is TGTGCCAGCAGTAACTATGGCTACACCTTC.

This chain links TRBV20-1 with TRBJ2-5, with a weak D call TRBD1 (6 bases). The CDR3 is 14 residues long. Germline assignment: CDR1 DFQATT and CDR2 SNEGSKA (reference sequence). V lost 6 bases and J lost 1, with 15 bases in between. The chain's CDR3 is CSATDRNFQETQYF. As DNA, the CDR3 is TGCAGTGCCACCGACAGGAACTTCCAAGAGACCCAGTACTTC.

The chain is built from TRBV2 and TRBJ1-2, with TRBD1 matching over 7 bases. Looked up from germline, CDR1 is SNHLY and CDR2 is FYNNEI. Trimming took 2 bases from V and 6 from J; bases not matched to a gene: 6. The CDR3 has 14 amino acids. CDR3 bases: TGTGCCAGCAGTGAATTGGGGCAGGGGGATGGCTACACCTTC. It codes for CASSELGQGDGYTF. The whole variable domain, remainder taken from reference TRBV2 and TRBJ1-2, is EPEVTQTPSHQVTQMGQEVILRCVPISNHLYFYWYRQILGQKVEFLVSFYNNEISEKSEIFDDQFSVERPDGSNFTLKIRSTKLEDSAMYFCASSELGQGDGYTFGSGTRLTVV.

V and J are TRBV7-9 and TRBJ2-5, with 7 bases aligning to TRBD2. The V segment lost 5 bases and the J segment 5 bases; nucleotides outside the gene matches: 14. The CDR3 runs to 16 residues. Germline values: CDR1 SEHNR, CDR2 FQNEAQ (reference sequence). For the CDR3, the DNA is TGTGCCAGCAGCCCCCTAGGACTAGAGCCCCGGGAGACCCAGTACTTC. This encodes CASSPLGLEPRETQYF. Filled out from reference TRBV7-9 and TRBJ2-5, the complete variable domain reads DTGVSQNPRHKITKRGQNVTFRCDPISEHNRLYWYRQTLGQGPEFLTYFQNEAQLEKSRLLSDRFSAERPKGSFSTLEIQRTEQGDSAMYLCASSPLGLEPRETQYFGPGTRLLVL.

As to this clonotype: Its ends do not fully match the called genes, so a read error is possible. This sequence joins TRBV4-1 and TRBJ2-1; 7 bases match TRBD1. Germline CDR1 is MGHRA and CDR2 is YSYEKL. The CDR3 spans 14 residues. CDR3 nucleotide sequence: TGTGCCAGCAGCCAAGGGGGCCTTTACAATGAGCAGTTCTTC. Translation: CASSQGGLYNEQFF.

The rearrangement joins TRBV4-1 to TRBJ1-1; possible D gene TRBD1, 5 bases. The CDR3 has 14 amino acids. V was shortened by 4 bases and J by 6 bases, with 15 bases between the two germline ends. Germline values: CDR1 MGHRA, CDR2 YSYEKL. The CDR3 DNA sequence: TGCGCCAGCAGCCCAGAACAGGAGCTCCCTGAAGCTTTCTTT. This translates into CASSPEQELPEAFF.

The J gene is TRBJ2-7, the V gene TRBV2; 10 nucleotides line up with TRBD2. The V segment lost 6 bases and the J segment 1 base; nucleotides outside the gene matches: 6. CDR3 length: 15 amino acids. The germline CDR1 and CDR2 sequences are SNHLY and FYNNEI. The CDR3 region is CASRNLAGESYEQYF. In nucleotides, the CDR3 is TGTGCCAGCAGGAATCTAGCGGGGGAGTCCTACGAGCAGTACTTC.

This clonotype showed up just once. This rearrangement joins TRBV12-3 or TRBV12-4 to TRBJ2-2; 7 positions agree with TRBD2. The CDR3 loop spans 16 amino acids. The V and J ends lost 7 bases and 0 bases, in that order; junction bases with no gene match: 8. For the CDR3, the DNA is TGTGCCAGCACCTTTTGGGGGGGACCGAACACCGGGGAGCTGTTTTTT. Protein sequence: CASTFWGGPNTGELFF.

The rearrangement links TRBV5-4 to TRBJ2-1, with 12 bases that match TRBD2. Germline V gene sequence: CDR1 SGHNT, CDR2 YYREEE (reference sequence). The CDR3 loop spans 19 amino acids. Trimming at V came to 4 bases and at J to 0 bases, leaving 11 bases not matched to a gene. CDR3 residues: CASSGVGTSGSSSYNEQFF. CDR3 nucleotide sequence: TGTGCCAGCAGCGGCGTGGGGACTAGCGGGTCCAGCTCCTACAATGAGCAGTTCTTC.

This clonotype has a count of ten or more. The V call is TRBV27, the J call TRBJ2-5; tentatively, D is TRBD1 (6 bases). The CDR3 consists of 16 residues. In germline, CDR1 is MNHEY, CDR2 SMNVEV (reference sequence). V was cut by 5 bases and J by 1 base, with 17 bases left in between. CDR3 residues: CASSPIMGAFQETQYF. The DNA for the CDR3 is TGTGCCAGCAGTCCTATCATGGGGGCCTTCCAAGAGACCCAGTACTTC.

The gene calls are TRBV28 and TRBJ2-5; the D gene is possibly TRBD2 (6 bases). CDR1 and CDR2 (germline): MDHEN, SYDVKM. Trimming removed 6 bases at V and 2 bases at J, with 19 bases between. CDR3 size: 16 residues. The CDR3 nucleotides read TGTGCCAGCAGCACCCCCGGCCTCGCGGGGCAAGAGACCCAGTACTTC. Its translation is CASSTPGLAGQETQYF.

The chain couples TRBV6-2 or TRBV6-3 to TRBJ2-7; the D is unclear. Trimming removed 7 bases from V and 5 bases from J, with 27 bases in between. Germline V gives CDR1 MNHEY, CDR2 SVGEGT. CDR3 length: 17 residues. CDR3 residues: CASIDKSDYPLPHEQYF. The CDR3 DNA sequence: TGTGCCAGCATTGACAAATCGGATTATCCCCTCCCCCACGAGCAGTACTTC.

This clonotype was found many times. This sequence joins TRBV28 and TRBJ2-2; D is possibly TRBD2 (5 bases). CDR3 length: 15 residues. V lost 5 bases to trimming and J lost 4 bases, with 14 bases between them. Germline loops: CDR1 MDHEN, CDR2 SYDVKM. CDR3 sequence: CASSTLSGGTGELFF. For the CDR3, the DNA is TGTGCCAGCAGTACCCTATCCGGAGGCACCGGGGAGCTGTTTTTT.

The chain couples TRBV19 to TRBJ1-1; D call uncertain. Per the germline V gene, CDR1 is LNHDA and CDR2 is SQIVND (reference sequence). This CDR3 has 13 residues. Trimming removed 2 bases from V and 3 bases from J, with 7 bases in between. The CDR3 DNA reads as TGTGCCAGTAGTATAACCCGTCACACTGAAGCTTTCTTT. Protein product: CASSITRHTEAFF.

This clonotype was observed a single time. The rearrangement links TRBV11-1 to TRBJ2-3; 10 bases fit TRBD1. Unmatched junction bases numbered 1, after V lost 1 base and J lost 0 bases. From germline, CDR1 is SGHAT and CDR2 FQDESV (reference sequence). The CDR3 sequence is 16 residues long. The CDR3 here is CASSLGQGASTDTQYF. For the CDR3, the DNA is TGTGCCAGCAGCTTAGGACAGGGGGCGAGCACAGATACGCAGTATTTT.

The table lists this clonotype with a few counts. This chain links TRBV28 with TRBJ1-5, with 9 positions matching TRBD1. This CDR3 contains 14 residues. V was pared by 5 bases and J by 6 bases, with 5 bases of the junction left unmatched. CDR1 MDHEN and CDR2 SYDVKM come from the germline V gene. CDR3 loop: CASSGDRVGQPQHF. The CDR3 DNA reads as TGTGCCAGCAGTGGGGACAGGGTTGGTCAGCCCCAGCATTTT.

The chain employs TRBV27 and TRBJ2-7; D may be TRBD2 (6 bases). The CDR3 extends over 18 amino acids. The germline CDR1 and CDR2 sequences are MNHEY and SMNVEV (reference sequence). With 0 bases removed from V and 0 bases from J, the gap between germline ends came to 18 bases. DNA of the CDR3: TGTGCCAGCAGTTTATCACCGGCGGGCAGCGGGTACTCCTACGAGCAGTACTTC. Its protein product is CASSLSPAGSGYSYEQYF.

The J gene is TRBJ2-1, the V gene TRBV27; 8 bases fit TRBD2. Per the germline V gene, CDR1 is MNHEY and CDR2 is SMNVEV (reference sequence). The CDR3 runs to 14 residues. V dropped 6 bases and J dropped 8; count of bases not matched to a gene: 9. The CDR3 nucleotides read TGTGCCAGCAGAACGGGGGGGCAGGACCATGAGCAGTTCTTC. Residues: CASRTGGQDHEQFF.

The J gene is TRBJ1-2, the V gene TRBV25-1; TRBD1 matches 8 bases. This CDR3 is 14 amino acids long. CDR1 and CDR2 (germline): MGHDK, SYGVNS. Trimming took 8 bases from V and 8 from J; bases not matched to a gene: 13. CDR3 protein: CASRMTGASWGYTF. DNA for the CDR3: TGTGCCAGCCGGATGACAGGGGCAAGTTGGGGCTACACCTTC.

J is TRBJ2-2 and V is TRBV11-2; the D gene is possibly TRBD2 (5 bases). The CDR3 has 16 residues. V was shortened by 1 base and J by 1 base, with 10 bases between the two germline ends. Germline lookup yields CDR1 SGHAT and CDR2 FQNNGV. The CDR3 protein is CASSLVLGRNTGELFF. DNA for the CDR3: TGTGCCAGCAGCTTAGTCCTGGGGAGGAACACCGGGGAGCTGTTTTTT.

This clonotype came up many times. The chain employs TRBV28 and TRBJ2-7; 7 positions match TRBD1. The CDR3 spans 15 residues. CDR1 and CDR2 from the germline V gene are MDHEN and SYDVKM. V was pared by 5 bases and J by 2 bases, with 9 bases of the junction left unmatched. In DNA form, the CDR3 reads TGTGCCAGCAGTGGACAGGTTGGCGATCCCTACGAGCAGTACTTC. Translation: CASSGQVGDPYEQYF.

The chain employs TRBV27 and TRBJ2-1; D is unclear. CDR1 is MNHEY and CDR2 is SMNVEV in the germline V gene (reference sequence). This CDR3 region has 15 residues. V was cut by 5 bases and J by 0 bases, with 11 bases left in between. CDR3 nucleotides: TGTGCCAGCAGTAACACTTGGAGCTCCTACAATGAGCAGTTCTTC. Translating gives CASSNTWSSYNEQFF.

The chain couples TRBV11-2 to TRBJ2-7; D tentatively fits TRBD1 or TRBD2 (5 bases each). V lost 1 base to trimming and J lost 6 bases, with 19 bases between them. CDR1 SGHAT and CDR2 FQNNGV come from the germline V gene. This CDR3 has 16 residues. The CDR3 loop is CASSLAPGRPFGEQYF. The DNA for the CDR3 is TGTGCCAGCAGCTTAGCTCCGGGACGACCCTTCGGCGAGCAGTACTTC.